The rows below give T cell receptor beta chains drawn from one sample of a study of blood T cell repertoires in COVID-19. The data were produced by immunoSEQ multiplex PCR, yet TCRdb's version contains in-frame clones alone and is incomplete. In the table there are under 250,000 clones, around 86% of which are singletons. Sequenced input: peripheral blood. The source is a woman of 80 years or more with COVID-19, enrolled during active disease. Both conserved end residues are trimmed from each CDR3. Each record gives: J gene, V gene, CDR3 protein.

j_gene: TRBJ1-1
v_gene: TRBV5-1
CDR3aa: ASSSGQGGLAF

j_gene: TRBJ1-2
v_gene: TRBV5-6
CDR3aa: ATQQGTTRIGYT

j_gene: TRBJ2-3
v_gene: TRBV7-2
CDR3aa: ASSPTGGASDTQY

j_gene: TRBJ1-3
v_gene: TRBV6-1
CDR3aa: ASSESVLAGSTIY

j_gene: TRBJ1-4
v_gene: TRBV18
CDR3aa: ASSRGEEEKLF

j_gene: TRBJ1-2
v_gene: TRBV5-1
CDR3aa: ASSLEGQGGYGYT

j_gene: TRBJ2-3
v_gene: TRBV3-1/TRBV3-2
CDR3aa: ASSRKGSGGASDTQY

j_gene: TRBJ2-1
v_gene: TRBV11-3
CDR3aa: ASSSNRNKQTNNEQF

j_gene: TRBJ1-1
v_gene: TRBV5-1
CDR3aa: ASSSGSRNTEAF

j_gene: TRBJ2-2
v_gene: TRBV6-6
CDR3aa: ASSYPTTSSGELF

j_gene: TRBJ2-5
v_gene: TRBV25-1
CDR3aa: ASRDRHETQY

j_gene: TRBJ1-1
v_gene: TRBV27
CDR3aa: ASSRPGGTAHTEAF

j_gene: TRBJ1-2
v_gene: TRBV7-9
CDR3aa: ASSRSGVPYGYT

j_gene: TRBJ2-5
v_gene: TRBV5-6
CDR3aa: ASSLFWLAGDPQETQY